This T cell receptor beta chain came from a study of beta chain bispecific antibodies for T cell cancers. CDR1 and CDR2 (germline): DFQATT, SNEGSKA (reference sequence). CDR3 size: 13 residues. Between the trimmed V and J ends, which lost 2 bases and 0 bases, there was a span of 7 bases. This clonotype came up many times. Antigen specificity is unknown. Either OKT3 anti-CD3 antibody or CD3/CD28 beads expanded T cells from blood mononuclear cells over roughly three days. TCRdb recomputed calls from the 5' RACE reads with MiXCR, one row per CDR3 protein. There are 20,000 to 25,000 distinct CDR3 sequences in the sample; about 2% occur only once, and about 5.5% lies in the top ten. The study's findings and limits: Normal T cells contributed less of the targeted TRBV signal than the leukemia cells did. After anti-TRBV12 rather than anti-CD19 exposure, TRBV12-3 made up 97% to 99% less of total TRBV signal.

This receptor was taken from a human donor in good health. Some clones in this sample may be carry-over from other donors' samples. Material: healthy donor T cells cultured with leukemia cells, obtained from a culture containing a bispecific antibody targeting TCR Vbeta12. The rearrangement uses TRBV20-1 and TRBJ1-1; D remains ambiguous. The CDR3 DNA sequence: TGCAGTGCTAGAAGGGTGGTGAACACTGAAGCTTTCTTT. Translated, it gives CSARRVVNTEAFF.